The sequence of this TCR beta chain was determined in a study of T cell responses to AZD1222 COVID-19 vaccine. Study conclusions and caveats: Reportedly, nearly half of unique spike TCRs recognized epitopes outside B.1.351/B.1.1.7 mutations. It should be noted that donors were predominantly white British and more often female, and clonal diversity was possibly underestimated. Only a handful of people who got AZD1222 tested seropositive at baseline.

Germline CDR1 reads LNHDA; CDR2 reads SQIVND (reference sequence). Losses at the gene ends were 5 bases for V and 6 bases for J; bases not matched to a gene: 9. The CDR3 runs to 17 residues. Assay used: immunoSEQ multiplex PCR; TCRdb lists only in-frame clones, some missing. The sample yields tens of thousands of clones, approximately 85% seen once. About this clone: Its antigen is currently unknown.

The specimen comprised peripheral blood, sampled on day 0 of MenACWY control vaccination. The chain recombines TRBV19 with TRBJ2-2; 13 nucleotides line up with TRBD2. The clonotype was recovered from an adult in good health. In nucleotides, the CDR3 is TGTGCCAGTAGTCGACAGGGAGGACTAGCGGGAGCCGGGGAGCTGTTTTTT. It specifies CASSRQGGLAGAGELFF. Filled out from reference TRBV19 and TRBJ2-2, the complete variable domain reads DGGITQSPKYLFRKEGQNVTLSCEQNLNHDAMYWYRQDPGQGLRLIYYSQIVNDFQKGDIAEGYSVSREKKESFPLTVTSAQKNPTAFYLCASSRQGGLAGAGELFFGEGSRLTVL.